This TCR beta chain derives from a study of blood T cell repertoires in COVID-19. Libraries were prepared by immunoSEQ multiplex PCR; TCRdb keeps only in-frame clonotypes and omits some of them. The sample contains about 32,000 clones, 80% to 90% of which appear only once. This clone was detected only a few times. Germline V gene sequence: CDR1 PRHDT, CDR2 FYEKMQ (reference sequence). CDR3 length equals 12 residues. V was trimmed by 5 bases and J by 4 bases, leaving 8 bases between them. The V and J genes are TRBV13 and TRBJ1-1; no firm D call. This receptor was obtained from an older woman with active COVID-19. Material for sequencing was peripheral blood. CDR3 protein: CASSLAGTEAFF. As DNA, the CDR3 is TGTGCCAGCAGCCTCGCAGGCACTGAAGCTTTCTTT.